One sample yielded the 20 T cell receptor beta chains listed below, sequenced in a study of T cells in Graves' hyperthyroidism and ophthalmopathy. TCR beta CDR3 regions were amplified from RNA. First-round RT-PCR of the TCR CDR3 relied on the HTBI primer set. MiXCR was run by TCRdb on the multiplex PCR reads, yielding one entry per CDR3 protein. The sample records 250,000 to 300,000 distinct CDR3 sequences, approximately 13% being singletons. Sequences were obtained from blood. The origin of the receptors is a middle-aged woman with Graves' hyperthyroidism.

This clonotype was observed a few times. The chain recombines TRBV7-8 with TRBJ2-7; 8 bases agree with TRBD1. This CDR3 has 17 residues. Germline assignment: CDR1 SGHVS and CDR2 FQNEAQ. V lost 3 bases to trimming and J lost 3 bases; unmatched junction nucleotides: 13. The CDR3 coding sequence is TGTGCCAGCAGCTTTGATATTGGACAGGGAAGTTTCTACGAGCAGTACTTC. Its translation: CASSFDIGQGSFYEQYF.

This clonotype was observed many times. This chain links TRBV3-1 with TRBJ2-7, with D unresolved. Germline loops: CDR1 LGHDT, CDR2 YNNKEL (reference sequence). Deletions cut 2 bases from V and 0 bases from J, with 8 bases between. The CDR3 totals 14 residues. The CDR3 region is CASSQTRASYEQYF. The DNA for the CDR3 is TGTGCCAGCAGCCAAACCCGGGCCTCCTACGAGCAGTACTTC.

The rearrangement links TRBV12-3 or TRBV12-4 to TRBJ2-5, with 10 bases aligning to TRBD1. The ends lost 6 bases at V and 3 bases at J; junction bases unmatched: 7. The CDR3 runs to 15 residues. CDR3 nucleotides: TGTGCCAGCAGCAAACCCGGACAGGGGGAAGAGACCCAGTACTTC. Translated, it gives CASSKPGQGEETQYF.

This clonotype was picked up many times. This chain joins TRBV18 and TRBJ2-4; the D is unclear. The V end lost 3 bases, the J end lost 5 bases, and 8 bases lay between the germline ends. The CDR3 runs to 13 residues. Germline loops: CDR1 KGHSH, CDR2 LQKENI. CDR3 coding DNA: TGTGCCAGCTCACCTGACGTACAAAACATTCAGTACTTC. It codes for CASSPDVQNIQYF. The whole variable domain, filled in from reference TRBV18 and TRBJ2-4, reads NAGVMQNPRHLVRRRGQEARLRCSPMKGHSHVYWYRQLPEEGLKFMVYLQKENIIDESGMPKERFSAEFPKEGPSILRIQQVVRGDSAAYFCASSPDVQNIQYFGAGTRLSVL.

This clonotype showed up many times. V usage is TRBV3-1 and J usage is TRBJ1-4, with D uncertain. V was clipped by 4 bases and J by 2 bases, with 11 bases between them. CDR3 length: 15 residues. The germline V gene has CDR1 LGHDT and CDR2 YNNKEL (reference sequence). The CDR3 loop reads CASSPRDGTNEKLFF. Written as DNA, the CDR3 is TGTGCCAGCAGCCCGAGGGATGGTACTAATGAAAAACTGTTTTTT. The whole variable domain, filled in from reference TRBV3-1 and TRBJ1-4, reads DTAVSQTPKYLVTQMGNDKSIKCEQNLGHDTMYWYKQDSKKFLKIMFSYNNKELIINETVPNRFSPKSPDKAHLNLHINSLELGDSAVYFCASSPRDGTNEKLFFGSGTQLSVL.

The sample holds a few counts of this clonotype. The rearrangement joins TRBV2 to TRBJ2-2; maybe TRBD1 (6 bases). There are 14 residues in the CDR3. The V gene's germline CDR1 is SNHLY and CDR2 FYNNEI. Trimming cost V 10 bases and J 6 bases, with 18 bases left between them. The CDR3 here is CATYGGGQAGELFF. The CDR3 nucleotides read TGTGCCACCTATGGGGGCGGTCAGGCCGGGGAGCTGTTTTTT.

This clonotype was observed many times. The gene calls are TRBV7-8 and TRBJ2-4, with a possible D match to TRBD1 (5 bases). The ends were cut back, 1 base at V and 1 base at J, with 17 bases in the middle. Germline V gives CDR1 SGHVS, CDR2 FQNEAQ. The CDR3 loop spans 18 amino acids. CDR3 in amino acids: CASSLGQGGAVAKNIQYF. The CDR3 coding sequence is TGTGCCAGCAGCTTAGGGCAGGGTGGGGCGGTGGCCAAAAACATTCAGTACTTC.

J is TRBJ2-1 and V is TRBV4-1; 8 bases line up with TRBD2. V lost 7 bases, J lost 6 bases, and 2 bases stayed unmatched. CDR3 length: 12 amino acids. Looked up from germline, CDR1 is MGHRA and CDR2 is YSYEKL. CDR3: CASIGTSNEQFF. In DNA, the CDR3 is TGCGCCAGCATTGGGACTAGCAATGAGCAGTTCTTC.

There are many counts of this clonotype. The DNA for the CDR3 is TGCAGCGTTGCGGCTAATCGGGGGGGAGAGACCCAGTACTTC. This codes for CSVAANRGGETQYF. J is TRBJ2-5 and V is TRBV29-1; 8 nucleotides match TRBD2. This CDR3 has 14 amino acids. Germline-derived CDR1 and CDR2 are SQVTM and ANQGSEA. V shed 4 bases, J shed 4 bases, and the junction held 8 bases outside the gene matches.

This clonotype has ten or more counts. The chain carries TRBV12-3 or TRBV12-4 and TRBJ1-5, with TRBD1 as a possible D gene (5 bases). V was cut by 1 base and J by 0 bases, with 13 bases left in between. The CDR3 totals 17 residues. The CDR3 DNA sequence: TGTGCCAGCAGTTTAGAGACGGTGGGGGATAGCAATCAGCCCCAGCATTTT. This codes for CASSLETVGDSNQPQHF.

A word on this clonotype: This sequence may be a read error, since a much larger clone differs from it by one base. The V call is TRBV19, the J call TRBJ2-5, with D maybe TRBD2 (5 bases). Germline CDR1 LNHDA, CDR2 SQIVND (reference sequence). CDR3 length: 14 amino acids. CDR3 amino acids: CASNIRWLAETQYF. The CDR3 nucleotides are TGTGCCAGTAATATAAGGTGGCTAGCAGAGACCCAGTACTTC.

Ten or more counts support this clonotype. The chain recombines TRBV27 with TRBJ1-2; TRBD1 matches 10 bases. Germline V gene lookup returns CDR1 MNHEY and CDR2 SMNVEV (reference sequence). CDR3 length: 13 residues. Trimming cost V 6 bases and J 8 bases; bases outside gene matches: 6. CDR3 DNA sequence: TGTGCCAGCAGCCCCGACAGGGGGCGAGGCTACACCTTC. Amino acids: CASSPDRGRGYTF.

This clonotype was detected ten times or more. The CDR3 loop reads CASISGGPNEQFF. The DNA of the CDR3 is TGTGCCAGCATCTCGGGAGGGCCGAATGAGCAGTTCTTC. This chain connects TRBV2 to TRBJ2-1; 8 bases fit TRBD2. The germline CDR1 and CDR2 sequences are SNHLY and FYNNEI. CDR3 length: 13 residues. With V trimmed by 7 bases and J by 7 bases, 6 bases remained unmatched.

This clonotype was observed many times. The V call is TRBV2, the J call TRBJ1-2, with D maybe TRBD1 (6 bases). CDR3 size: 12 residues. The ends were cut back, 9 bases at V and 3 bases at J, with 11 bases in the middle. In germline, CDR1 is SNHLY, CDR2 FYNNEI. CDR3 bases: TGTGCCAGGGCCGGGACACACTATGGCTACACCTTC. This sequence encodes CARAGTHYGYTF.

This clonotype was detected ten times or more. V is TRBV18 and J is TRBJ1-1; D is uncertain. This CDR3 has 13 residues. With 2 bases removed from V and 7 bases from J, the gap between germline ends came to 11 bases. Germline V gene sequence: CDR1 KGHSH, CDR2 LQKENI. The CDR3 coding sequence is TGTGCCAGCTCACCAGGACCGGATAGTGAAGCTTTCTTT. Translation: CASSPGPDSEAFF.

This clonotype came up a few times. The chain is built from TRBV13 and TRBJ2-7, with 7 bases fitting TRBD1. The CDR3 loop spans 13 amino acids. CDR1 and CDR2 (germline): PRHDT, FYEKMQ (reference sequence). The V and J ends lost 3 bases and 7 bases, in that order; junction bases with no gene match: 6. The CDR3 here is CASSFGTVQEQYF. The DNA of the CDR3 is TGTGCCAGCAGCTTTGGGACAGTACAAGAGCAGTACTTC.

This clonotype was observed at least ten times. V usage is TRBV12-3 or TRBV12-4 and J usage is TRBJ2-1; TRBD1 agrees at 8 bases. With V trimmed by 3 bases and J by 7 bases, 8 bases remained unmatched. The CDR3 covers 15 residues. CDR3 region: CASSFTGGFTNEQFF. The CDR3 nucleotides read TGTGCCAGCAGTTTCACAGGGGGGTTTACGAATGAGCAGTTCTTC.

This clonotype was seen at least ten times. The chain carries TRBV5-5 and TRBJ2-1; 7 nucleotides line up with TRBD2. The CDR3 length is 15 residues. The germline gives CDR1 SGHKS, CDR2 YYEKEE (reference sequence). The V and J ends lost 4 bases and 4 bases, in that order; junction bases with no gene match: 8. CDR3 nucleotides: TGTGCCAGCAGCACTCTAGCGGCGAATTACAATGAGCAGTTCTTC. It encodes CASSTLAANYNEQFF.

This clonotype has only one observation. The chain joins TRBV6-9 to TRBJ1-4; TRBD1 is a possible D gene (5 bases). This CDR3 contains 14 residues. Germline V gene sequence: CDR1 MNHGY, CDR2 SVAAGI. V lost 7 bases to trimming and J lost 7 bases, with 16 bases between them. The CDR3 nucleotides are TGTGCCAGCACTTCGACACACAGGCTTGAAAAACTGTTTTTT. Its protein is CASTSTHRLEKLFF.

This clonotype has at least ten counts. The CDR3 protein is CSASGAGGLAGRGVTETQYF. In nucleotides, the CDR3 is TGCAGTGCTAGCGGAGCCGGGGGACTAGCGGGGAGGGGAGTAACAGAGACCCAGTACTTC. The chain couples TRBV20-1 to TRBJ2-5, with 13 bases aligning to TRBD2. The CDR3 is 20 residues long. The germline CDR1 and CDR2 sequences are DFQATT and SNEGSKA (reference sequence). V lost 3 bases, J lost 4 bases, and 20 bases stayed unmatched.